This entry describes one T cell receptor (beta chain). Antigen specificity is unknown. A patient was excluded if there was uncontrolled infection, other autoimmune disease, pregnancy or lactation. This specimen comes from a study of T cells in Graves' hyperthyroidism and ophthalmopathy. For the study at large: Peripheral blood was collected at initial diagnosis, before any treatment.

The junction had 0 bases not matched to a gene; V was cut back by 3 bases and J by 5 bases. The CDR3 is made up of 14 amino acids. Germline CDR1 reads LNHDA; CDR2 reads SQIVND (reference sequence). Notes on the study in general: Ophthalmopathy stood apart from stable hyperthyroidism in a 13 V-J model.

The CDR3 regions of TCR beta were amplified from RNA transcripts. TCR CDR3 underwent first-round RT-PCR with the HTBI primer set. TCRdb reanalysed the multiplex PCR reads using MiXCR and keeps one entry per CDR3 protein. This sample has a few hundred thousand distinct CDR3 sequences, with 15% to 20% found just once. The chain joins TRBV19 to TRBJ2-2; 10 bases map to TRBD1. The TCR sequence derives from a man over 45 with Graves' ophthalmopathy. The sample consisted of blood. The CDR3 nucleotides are TGTGCCAGTAGTATGGGACAGGGGACCGGGGAGCTGTTTTTT. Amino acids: CASSMGQGTGELFF.